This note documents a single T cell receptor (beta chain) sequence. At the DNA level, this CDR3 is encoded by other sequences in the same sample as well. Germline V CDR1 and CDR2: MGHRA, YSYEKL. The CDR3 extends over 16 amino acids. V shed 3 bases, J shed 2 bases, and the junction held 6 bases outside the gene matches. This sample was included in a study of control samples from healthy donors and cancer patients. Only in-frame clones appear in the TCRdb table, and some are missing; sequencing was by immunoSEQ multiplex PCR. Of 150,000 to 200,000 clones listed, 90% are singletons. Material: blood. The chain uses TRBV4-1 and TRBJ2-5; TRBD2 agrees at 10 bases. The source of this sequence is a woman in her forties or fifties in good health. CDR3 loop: CASSQGPLAGQETQYF. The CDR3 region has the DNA TGCGCCAGCAGCCAGGGGCCACTAGCGGGGCAAGAGACCCAGTACTTC.